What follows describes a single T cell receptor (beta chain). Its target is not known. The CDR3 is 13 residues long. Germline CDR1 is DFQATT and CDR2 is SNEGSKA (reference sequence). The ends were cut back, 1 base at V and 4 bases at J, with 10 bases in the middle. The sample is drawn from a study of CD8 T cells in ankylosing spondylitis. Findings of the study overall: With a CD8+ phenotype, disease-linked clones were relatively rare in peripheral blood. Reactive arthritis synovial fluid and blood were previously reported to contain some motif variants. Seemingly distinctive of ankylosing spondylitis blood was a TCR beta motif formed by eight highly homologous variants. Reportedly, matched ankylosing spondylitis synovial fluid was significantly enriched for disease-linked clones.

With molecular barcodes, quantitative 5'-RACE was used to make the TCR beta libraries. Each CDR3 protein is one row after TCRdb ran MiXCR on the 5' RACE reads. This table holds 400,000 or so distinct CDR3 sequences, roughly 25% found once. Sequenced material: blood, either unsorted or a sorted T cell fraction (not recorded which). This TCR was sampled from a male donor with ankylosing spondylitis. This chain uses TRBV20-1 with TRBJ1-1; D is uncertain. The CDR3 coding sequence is TGCAGTGCTAGAGGTCAAAGGGCCACTGAAGCTTTCTTT. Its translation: CSARGQRATEAFF.